This T cell receptor (beta chain) was captured in a study of spatial heterogeneity in lung cancer. The time point was: sample taken at primary tumor resection. Frozen PBMC, nontumor lung or tumor provided whole RNA, which was sequenced unsorted. TCRdb reanalysed the 5' RACE reads using MiXCR and keeps one entry per CDR3 protein. The sample contains 1,100 or so distinct CDR3 sequences, about 6% of which appear only once. V shed 6 bases and J shed 3 bases, with 11 bases lying between them. CDR1 is MDHEN, CDR2 SYDVKM, per germline. The CDR3 totals 13 residues. By sample share, this clonotype is medium-sized.

The chain uses TRBV28 and TRBJ1-1, with D maybe TRBD1 (5 bases). Sequenced material: normal lung tissue next to the tumor, taken at surgery. This sequence was found in a male donor with early-stage non-small cell lung cancer. CDR3 bases: TGTGCCAGCAGACCAGGGAGTGACACTGAAGCTTTCTTT. It is translated as CASRPGSDTEAFF.